Listed below are T cell receptor beta chains from one sample, sequenced in a study of blood T cell repertoires in COVID-19. The data were produced by immunoSEQ multiplex PCR, yet TCRdb's version contains in-frame clones alone and is incomplete. This repertoire shows about 300,000 clones, approximately 88% found once; its top ten account for over 8%. Specimen: peripheral blood. Receptors were obtained from a man between 18 and 29 years old with active or convalescent COVID-19. The CDR3 runs from the conserved cysteine through the conserved F or W. Each record gives: V gene, CDR3 protein.

V gene: TRBV5-1; CDR3 protein: CASSRTGDPNYGYTF
V gene: TRBV11-2; CDR3 protein: CASRPLTGGKDYGYTF
V gene: TRBV10-3; CDR3 protein: CAISPFDRDSYEQYF
V gene: TRBV6-1; CDR3 protein: CASSEEGGLEQYF
V gene: TRBV7-2; CDR3 protein: CASNLVPEAFEQYF
V gene: TRBV20-1; CDR3 protein: CSAAGGYGYTF
V gene: TRBV6-5; CDR3 protein: CASTHQQIELFF
V gene: TRBV2; CDR3 protein: CASKTMAARWVF
V gene: TRBV9; CDR3 protein: CASSVGATATNTGELFF
V gene: TRBV20-1; CDR3 protein: CSASGGAGLVTDTQYF
V gene: TRBV21-1; CDR3 protein: CASSKTSQGDCSYEQYF
V gene: TRBV7-2; CDR3 protein: CASSPVAGQETQYF
V gene: TRBV28; CDR3 protein: CATGGARGYTF
V gene: TRBV5-4; CDR3 protein: CASSLELGQVTNYGYTF
V gene: TRBV29-1; CDR3 protein: CSVQQSHQPQHF
V gene: TRBV27; CDR3 protein: CASSLTTGWLDEQYF
V gene: TRBV3-1/TRBV3-2; CDR3 protein: CASSQTTGGYTF